This T cell receptor (beta chain) is drawn from a study of cytomegalovirus exposure and HLA in healthy donors. This clone has only a few counts. The target antigen is unknown. General observations from the study: Reports showed the classifier diagnosing cytomegalovirus status with high specificity and sensitivity.

Measured with immunoSEQ multiplex PCR; TCRdb has only the in-frame clones, and not every one. The profile covers roughly 56,000 clones, with 85% to 90% appearing a single time and 15% taken by the ten largest. Germline CDR1 reads LNHNV; CDR2 reads YYDKDF (reference sequence). V was clipped by 0 bases and J by 5 bases, with 8 bases between them. CDR3 length: 13 amino acids. The sequence came from a woman younger than 30 in good health and CMV-seronegative. Sequenced material: PBMCs. V and J are TRBV15 and TRBJ2-7; a weak D match, TRBD2 (5 bases). The CDR3 DNA is TGTGCCACCAGCAGAGATCTGGGAGACGAGCAGTACTTC. Translating it yields CATSRDLGDEQYF.